One and the same sample provided the 27 T cell receptor beta chains below, sequenced in a study of read filtering for tumor transcriptome and immune sequencing. This library used approximately 0.4 ug RNA and molecular barcoded adaptors spanning alpha/delta and beta/gamma chains. One entry per CDR3 protein results from TCRdb running MiXCR on the reads. This table has about 35,000 distinct CDR3 sequences, roughly an eighth appearing once. Sequenced material: a population of CD138-negative cells sorted from bone marrow. Receptor source: a donor at least 40 years old with multiple myeloma.

This clonotype was detected many times. The chain is built from TRBV5-1 and TRBJ2-1, with 7 nucleotides matching TRBD2. The length of the CDR3 is 15 residues. CDR1 and CDR2 (germline): SGHRS, YFSETQ. V shed 6 bases, J shed 0 bases, and the junction held 6 bases outside the gene matches. CDR3 amino acids: CASKTSYGSYNEQFF. The CDR3 DNA is TGCGCCAGCAAGACTAGCTACGGCTCCTACAATGAGCAGTTCTTC.

This clonotype was seen at least ten times. The chain couples TRBV29-1 to TRBJ2-7; possibly TRBD1 for D (5 bases). V lost 7 bases and J lost 4, with 14 bases in between. This CDR3 spans 12 amino acids. Germline-derived CDR1 and CDR2 are SQVTM and ANQGSEA. CDR3 coding DNA: TGCAGCGCTAGAGGACAAATGTACGAGCAGTACTTC. Translated, it gives CSARGQMYEQYF.

This rearrangement joins TRBV6-5 to TRBJ2-2, with a possible D match to TRBD2 (6 bases). The V end lost 4 bases, the J end lost 5 bases, and 14 bases lay between the germline ends. The germline V gene has CDR1 MNHEY and CDR2 SVGAGI. CDR3 size: 15 residues. CDR3 region: CASSCGNFGTGELFF. The CDR3 region has the DNA TGTGCCAGCAGTTGCGGGAATTTTGGAACCGGGGAGCTGTTTTTT.

This clonotype was detected ten times or more. This chain uses TRBV11-1 with TRBJ1-1; D ambiguous. Germline V gene lookup returns CDR1 SGHAT and CDR2 FQDESV (reference sequence). The CDR3 is made up of 13 amino acids. Trimming shortened V by 3 bases and J by 6 bases, and 11 bases separated the two germline ends. This CDR3 reads CASSLHLRAEAFF. CDR3 bases: TGTGCCAGCAGCTTGCACCTTCGGGCTGAAGCTTTCTTT.

In this sample, this clonotype turned up many times. The V gene is TRBV12-3 or TRBV12-4, the J gene TRBJ2-5, with 7 positions matching TRBD1. Losses at the gene ends were 4 bases for V and 5 bases for J; bases not matched to a gene: 4. The CDR3 has 13 amino acids. CDR3 in DNA: TGTGCCAGCAGTTACGGACAGGCGGAGACCCAGTACTTC. Residues: CASSYGQAETQYF.

About this clonotype itself: This clone may be a read error of a much larger clone one base away. The chain employs TRBV7-2 and TRBJ2-7; the D gene is possibly TRBD1 (6 bases). With 5 bases removed from V and 3 bases from J, the gap between germline ends came to 11 bases. CDR3 length: 13 amino acids. The germline V gene has CDR1 SGHTA and CDR2 FQGNSA. CDR3 in amino acids: CASSPPGHYEQYF. The CDR3 DNA follows: TGTGCCAGCAGCCCCCCGGGACACTACGAGCAGTACTTC.

To note about this clonotype: This could be a read error, since a much larger clone is one nucleotide away. V usage is TRBV11-3 and J usage is TRBJ2-1, with D perhaps assigned TRBD1 or TRBD2 (5 bases each). V was pared by 5 bases and J by 7 bases, with 15 bases between. This CDR3 has 14 amino acids. Germline V gene lookup returns CDR1 SGHNT and CDR2 YENEEA. In DNA, the CDR3 is TGTGCCAGCAGCCATAAGGCTGGGGGTAATGAGCAGTTCTTC. Translating it yields CASSHKAGGNEQFF.

This clonotype came up many times. J is TRBJ1-1 and V is TRBV20-1; TRBD1 aligns across 12 bases. Germline V lookup: CDR1 DFQATT, CDR2 SNEGSKA (reference sequence). V lost 6 bases, J lost 11 bases, and 7 bases stayed unmatched. The CDR3 runs to 12 residues. The CDR3 region is CSAGDRGLEAFF. CDR3 coding DNA: TGCAGTGCCGGGGACAGGGGGCTAGAGGCTTTCTTT.

This rearrangement joins TRBV5-1 to TRBJ1-1; D gene ambiguous. From germline, CDR1 is SGHRS and CDR2 YFSETQ. CDR3 size: 12 residues. Trimming removed 3 bases at V and 5 bases at J, with 8 bases between. CDR3 loop: CASSSLGTEAFF. CDR3 DNA sequence: TGCGCCAGCAGCTCACTGGGGACTGAAGCTTTCTTT.

There are many counts of this clonotype. The chain has TRBV7-9 and TRBJ1-2; the D is unclear. The germline V gene encodes CDR1 SEHNR and CDR2 FQNEAQ (reference sequence). The V end was cut by 1 base, the J end by 8 bases, with 14 bases between. This CDR3 is 14 amino acids long. The CDR3 protein is CASSLVVRGLGYTF. The CDR3 DNA sequence: TGTGCCAGCAGCTTAGTGGTACGGGGTTTAGGCTACACCTTC.

This clonotype was seen repeatedly, ten times or more. J is TRBJ2-1 and V is TRBV11-2; 13 bases agree with TRBD2. The CDR3 is made up of 17 amino acids. After removal of 5 bases from V and 7 bases from J, the junction contained 11 bases not matched to a gene. The V gene's germline CDR1 is SGHAT and CDR2 FQNNGV. The CDR3 region is CASSPRLAGGHLNEQFF. In DNA, the CDR3 is TGTGCCAGCAGCCCTCGACTAGCGGGAGGCCATCTTAATGAGCAGTTCTTC.

This clonotype appeared many times. This rearrangement joins TRBV5-6 to TRBJ2-3; TRBD1 might be the D (6 bases). Germline V gives CDR1 SGHDT, CDR2 YYEEEE. The CDR3 spans 15 residues. V was pared by 3 bases and J by 1 base, with 12 bases between. CDR3 protein: CASSSWDIGTDTQYF. Here the CDR3 DNA reads TGTGCCAGCAGCTCATGGGACATCGGCACAGATACGCAGTATTTT.

This clonotype was seen repeatedly, ten times or more. The CDR3 bases are TGCGCCAGCAGCCTTTCGGACGGTAGCAATCAGCCCCAGCATTTT. Its translation: CASSLSDGSNQPQHF. The genes are TRBV4-1 and TRBJ1-5; D call uncertain. The V and J ends lost 4 bases and 0 bases respectively, with 10 bases between them. Per the germline V gene, CDR1 is MGHRA and CDR2 is YSYEKL. The CDR3 totals 15 residues.

This clonotype was seen ten or more times. V and J are TRBV6-6 and TRBJ2-7, with no clear D. The V and J ends lost 4 bases and 3 bases respectively, with 4 bases between them. CDR1 and CDR2 (germline): MNHNY, SVGAGI (reference sequence). The CDR3 runs 11 residues. The chain's CDR3 is CASSFHYEQYF. CDR3 bases: TGTGCCAGCAGTTTTCACTACGAGCAGTACTTC.

This clonotype was picked up many times. The rearrangement joins TRBV7-9 to TRBJ2-4; no reliable D call. V was cut by 1 base and J by 0 bases, with 1 base left in between. The CDR3 runs 13 residues. Germline loops: CDR1 SEHNR, CDR2 FQNEAQ (reference sequence). CDR3: CASSLEAKNIQYF. In nucleotides, the CDR3 is TGTGCCAGCAGCTTAGAAGCCAAAAACATTCAGTACTTC. Together with reference TRBV7-9 and TRBJ2-4, the CDR3 gives the full variable domain: DTGVSQNPRHKITKRGQNVTFRCDPISEHNRLYWYRQTLGQGPEFLTYFQNEAQLEKSRLLSDRFSAERPKGSFSTLEIQRTEQGDSAMYLCASSLEAKNIQYFGAGTRLSVL.

The J gene is TRBJ1-1, the V gene TRBV18, with D uncertain. The V gene lost 1 base and the J gene lost 1 base, with 4 bases spanning the gap. The CDR3 contains 13 residues. Per germline, CDR1 KGHSH and CDR2 LQKENI. CDR3 coding DNA: TGTGCCAGCTCACCACTTCCGAACACTGAAGCTTTCTTT. It is translated as CASSPLPNTEAFF.

This clonotype has a count of ten or more. The chain employs TRBV7-9 and TRBJ2-3, with 8 bases aligning to TRBD2. The CDR3 covers 16 residues. Germline V gives CDR1 SEHNR, CDR2 FQNEAQ (reference sequence). V was pared by 5 bases and J by 2 bases, with 9 bases of the junction left unmatched. For the CDR3, the DNA is TGTGCCAGCAGCCCGACCAAGCGGGGGTTCACAGATACGCAGTATTTT. This translates into CASSPTKRGFTDTQYF.

The table lists this clonotype with a few counts. A much bigger clone sits one base away, suggesting this may be a read error. The chain employs TRBV3-1 and TRBJ2-2; possibly TRBD1 for D (5 bases). From germline, CDR1 is LGHDT and CDR2 YNNKEL (reference sequence). The CDR3 runs 12 residues. The CDR3 nucleotides read TGTGCCGGCAGCACAGGAATCGGGGAGCTGTTTTTT. Translation gives CAGSTGIGELFF.

This chain connects TRBV6-6 to TRBJ2-1, with D unclear. CDR1 is MNHNY, CDR2 SVGAGI, per germline (reference sequence). V shed 4 bases and J shed 8 bases, with 9 bases lying between them. The CDR3 is 12 residues long. The CDR3 loop is CASSWQADEQFF. The DNA for the CDR3 is TGTGCCAGCAGTTGGCAGGCCGATGAGCAGTTCTTC.

For this clonotype: It differs at one base from a far larger clone, so likely a read error. The chain has TRBV7-3 and TRBJ1-1; possibly TRBD1 for D (5 bases). In germline, CDR1 is SGHTA, CDR2 FQGTGA. CDR3 length: 13 residues. CDR3 loop: CAGSLVGEGEAFF. The CDR3, as DNA: TGTGCCGGCAGCTTAGTAGGGGAGGGTGAAGCTTTCTTT.

This clonotype came up many times. The chain employs TRBV7-9 and TRBJ1-1; a possible D gene is TRBD1 (5 bases). The CDR3 loop spans 14 amino acids. V was clipped by 6 bases and J by 7 bases, with 18 bases between them. Germline CDR1 is SEHNR and CDR2 is FQNEAQ (reference sequence). CDR3 DNA sequence: TGTGCCAGCAGTCAAAGTAGGGGATCTTATGAAGCTTTCTTT. Its protein product is CASSQSRGSYEAFF.

This clonotype was counted ten times or more. The chain carries TRBV2 and TRBJ1-1, with TRBD1 matching 8 bases. Germline V lookup: CDR1 SNHLY, CDR2 FYNNEI. V lost 1 base and J lost 10; bases outside the gene matches: 5. The CDR3 is 13 residues long. CDR3 in amino acids: CASSEGTGNRAFF. In DNA, the CDR3 is TGTGCCAGCAGTGAAGGGACAGGGAATCGAGCTTTCTTT.

This chain connects TRBV6-6 to TRBJ2-3; TRBD1 agrees at 9 bases. The trim removed 5 bases at V and 7 bases at J, leaving 13 bases unmatched. The CDR3 runs 16 residues. Per the germline V gene, CDR1 is MNHNY and CDR2 is SVGAGI (reference sequence). The CDR3 loop is CASSRTGGGIGNTQYF. In nucleotides, the CDR3 is TGTGCCAGCAGTCGTACAGGGGGCGGAATCGGAAATACGCAGTATTTT.

At least ten counts were recorded for this clonotype. The V call is TRBV7-3, the J call TRBJ1-2; the D gene is possibly TRBD1 (6 bases). Trimming stripped 3 bases from V and 3 bases from J, with 11 bases between. This CDR3 region has 14 residues. Per germline, CDR1 SGHTA and CDR2 FQGTGA. The CDR3 sequence is CASSFSGDDYGYTF. CDR3 bases: TGTGCCAGCAGCTTTTCAGGGGATGACTATGGCTACACCTTC. Combining the CDR3 with reference TRBV7-3 and TRBJ1-2 gives the whole variable domain GAGVSQTPSNKVTEKGKYVELRCDPISGHTALYWYRQSLGQGPEFLIYFQGTGAADDSGLPNDRFFAVRPEGSVSTLKIQRTERGDSAVYLCASSFSGDDYGYTFGSGTRLTVV.

This clonotype came up a few times. Only one base separates this from a far larger clonotype, so it likely reflects a read error. This sequence joins TRBV7-2 and TRBJ2-1; 10 bases are shared with TRBD1. This CDR3 contains 15 residues. V lost 8 bases, J lost 9 bases, and 13 bases stayed unmatched. Germline CDR1 reads SGHTA; CDR2 reads FQGNSA. CDR3 loop: CASGAAVTGGFEQFF. CDR3 bases: TGTGCCAGCGGGGCCGCAGTGACAGGGGGCTTTGAGCAGTTCTTC.

V is TRBV30 and J is TRBJ1-1; no clear D gene. The CDR3 length is 13 residues. CDR1 GTSNPN and CDR2 SVGIG come from the germline V gene (reference sequence). The V gene lost 1 base and the J gene lost 4 bases, with 10 bases spanning the gap. For the CDR3, the DNA is TGTGCCTGGAGTGCTTCAATGGGCACTGAAGCTTTCTTT. Protein product: CAWSASMGTEAFF.

At least ten counts were recorded for this clonotype. This sequence joins TRBV4-1 and TRBJ2-3; a possible D gene is TRBD1 (6 bases). The CDR3 is made up of 18 amino acids. Germline loops: CDR1 MGHRA, CDR2 YSYEKL. Trimming pared 0 bases from V and 1 base from J, leaving 17 bases between. The CDR3 DNA sequence: TGCGCCAGCAGCCAAGATCCCCTGGACAGTTTAGGCACAGATACGCAGTATTTT. This encodes CASSQDPLDSLGTDTQYF.